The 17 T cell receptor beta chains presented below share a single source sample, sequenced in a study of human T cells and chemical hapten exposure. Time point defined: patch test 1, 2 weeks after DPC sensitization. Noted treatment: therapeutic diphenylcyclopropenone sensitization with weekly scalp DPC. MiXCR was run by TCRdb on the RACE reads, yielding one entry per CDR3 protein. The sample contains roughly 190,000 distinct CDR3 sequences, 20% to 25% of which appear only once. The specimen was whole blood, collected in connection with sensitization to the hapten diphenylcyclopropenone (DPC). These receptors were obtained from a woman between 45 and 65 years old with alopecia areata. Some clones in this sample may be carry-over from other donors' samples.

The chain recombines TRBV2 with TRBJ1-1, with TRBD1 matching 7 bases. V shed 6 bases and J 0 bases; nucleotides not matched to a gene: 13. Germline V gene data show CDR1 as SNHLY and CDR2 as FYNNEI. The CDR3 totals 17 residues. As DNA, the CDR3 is TGTGCCAGCAGAGGCGACAGGGCTAGGGGGGTGAACACTGAAGCTTTCTTT. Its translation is CASRGDRARGVNTEAFF.

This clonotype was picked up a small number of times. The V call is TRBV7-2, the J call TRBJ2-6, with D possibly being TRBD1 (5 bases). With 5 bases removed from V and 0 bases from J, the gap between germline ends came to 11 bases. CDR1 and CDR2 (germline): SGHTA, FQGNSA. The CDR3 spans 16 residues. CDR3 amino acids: CASSDPTASGANVLTF. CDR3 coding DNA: TGTGCCAGCAGCGACCCGACAGCCTCTGGGGCCAACGTCCTGACTTTC.

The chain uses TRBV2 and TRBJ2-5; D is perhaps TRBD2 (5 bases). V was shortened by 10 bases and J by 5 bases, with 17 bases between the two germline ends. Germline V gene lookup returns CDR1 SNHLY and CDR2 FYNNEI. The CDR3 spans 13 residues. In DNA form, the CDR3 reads TGTGCCACCACTAGGGAGATGGGTGAGACCCAGTACTTC. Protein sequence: CATTREMGETQYF.

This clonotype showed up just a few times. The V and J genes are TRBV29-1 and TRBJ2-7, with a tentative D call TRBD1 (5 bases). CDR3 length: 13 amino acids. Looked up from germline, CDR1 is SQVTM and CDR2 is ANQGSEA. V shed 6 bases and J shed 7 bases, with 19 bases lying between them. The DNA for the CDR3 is TGCAGCGTCGAGCCAACAGGAGCAAGGGAGCAGTACTTC. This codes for CSVEPTGAREQYF.

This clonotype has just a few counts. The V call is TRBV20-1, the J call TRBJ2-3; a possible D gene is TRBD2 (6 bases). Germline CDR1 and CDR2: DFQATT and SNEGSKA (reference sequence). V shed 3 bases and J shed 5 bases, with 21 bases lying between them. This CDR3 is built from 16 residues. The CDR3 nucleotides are TGCAGTGCTAGCGATCTTAGCGGCCTGGTGGGAGATACGCAGTATTTT. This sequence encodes CSASDLSGLVGDTQYF.

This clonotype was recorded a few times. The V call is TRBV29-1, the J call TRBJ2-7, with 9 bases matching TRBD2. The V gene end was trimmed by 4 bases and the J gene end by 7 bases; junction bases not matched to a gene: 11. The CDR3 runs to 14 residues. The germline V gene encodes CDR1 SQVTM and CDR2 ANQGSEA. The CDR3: CSVGIGGRAREQYF. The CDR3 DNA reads TGCAGCGTTGGGATCGGCGGGAGGGCCCGGGAGCAGTACTTC.

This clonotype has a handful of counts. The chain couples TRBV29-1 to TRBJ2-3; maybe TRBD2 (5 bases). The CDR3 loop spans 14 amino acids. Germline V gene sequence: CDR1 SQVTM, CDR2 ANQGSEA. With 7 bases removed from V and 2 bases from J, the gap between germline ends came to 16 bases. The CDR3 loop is CSALERSLTDTQYF. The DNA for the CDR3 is TGCAGCGCACTTGAGCGGAGTCTCACAGATACGCAGTATTTT.

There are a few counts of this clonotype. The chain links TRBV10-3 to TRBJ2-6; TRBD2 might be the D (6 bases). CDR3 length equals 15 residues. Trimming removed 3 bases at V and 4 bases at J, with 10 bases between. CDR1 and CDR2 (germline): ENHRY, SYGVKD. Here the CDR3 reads CAISERRGGANVLTF. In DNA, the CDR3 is TGTGCCATCAGTGAACGGCGGGGAGGGGCCAACGTCCTGACTTTC.

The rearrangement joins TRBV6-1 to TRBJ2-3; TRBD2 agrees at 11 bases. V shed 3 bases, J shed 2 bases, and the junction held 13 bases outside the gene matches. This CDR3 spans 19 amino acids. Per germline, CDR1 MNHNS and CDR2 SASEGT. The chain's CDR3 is CASSEESSGRADHTDTQYF. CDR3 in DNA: TGTGCCAGCAGTGAGGAAAGTAGCGGGAGGGCCGACCACACAGATACGCAGTATTTT.

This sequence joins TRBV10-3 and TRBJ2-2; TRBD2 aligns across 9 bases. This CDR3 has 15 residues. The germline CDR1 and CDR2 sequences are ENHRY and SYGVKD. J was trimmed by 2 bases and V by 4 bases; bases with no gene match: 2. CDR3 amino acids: CAISGGRGNTGELFF. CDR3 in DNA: TGTGCCATCAGTGGCGGGAGGGGAAACACCGGGGAGCTGTTTTTT.

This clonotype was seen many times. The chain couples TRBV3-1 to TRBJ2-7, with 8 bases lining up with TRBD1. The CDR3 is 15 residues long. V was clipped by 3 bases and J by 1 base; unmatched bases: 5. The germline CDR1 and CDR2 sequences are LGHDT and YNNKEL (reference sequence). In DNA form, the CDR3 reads TGTGCCAGCAGCCACCCTGGACAGGGATCCTACGAGCAGTACTTC. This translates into CASSHPGQGSYEQYF.

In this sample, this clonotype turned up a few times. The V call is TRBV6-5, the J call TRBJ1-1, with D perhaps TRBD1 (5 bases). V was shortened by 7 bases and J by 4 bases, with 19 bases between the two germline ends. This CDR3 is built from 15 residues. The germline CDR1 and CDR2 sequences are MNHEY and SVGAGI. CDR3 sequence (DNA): TGTGCCAGCACCCGGGACCCTAGAATGGGCACTGAAGCTTTCTTT. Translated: CASTRDPRMGTEAFF.

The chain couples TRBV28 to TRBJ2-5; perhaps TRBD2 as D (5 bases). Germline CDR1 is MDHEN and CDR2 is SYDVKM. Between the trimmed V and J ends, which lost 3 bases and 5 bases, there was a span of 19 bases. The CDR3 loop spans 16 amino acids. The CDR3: CASSFPSGPRGETQYF. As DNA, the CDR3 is TGTGCCAGCAGTTTCCCGTCGGGCCCCCGCGGGGAGACCCAGTACTTC.

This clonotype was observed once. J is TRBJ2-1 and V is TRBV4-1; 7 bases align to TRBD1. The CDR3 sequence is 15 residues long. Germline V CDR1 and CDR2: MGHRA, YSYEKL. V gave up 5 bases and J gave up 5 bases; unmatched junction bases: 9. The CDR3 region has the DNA TGCGCCAGCAGCTATAGCCGGGACAGTGACAATGAGCAGTTCTTC. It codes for CASSYSRDSDNEQFF.

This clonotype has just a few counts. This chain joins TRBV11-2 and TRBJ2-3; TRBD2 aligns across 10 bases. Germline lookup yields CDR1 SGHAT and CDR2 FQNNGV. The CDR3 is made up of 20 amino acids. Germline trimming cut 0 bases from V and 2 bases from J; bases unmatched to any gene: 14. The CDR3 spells CASSLDFLLAGDENTDTQYF. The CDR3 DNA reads TGTGCCAGCAGCTTAGATTTCCTGCTAGCGGGAGACGAAAACACAGATACGCAGTATTTT.

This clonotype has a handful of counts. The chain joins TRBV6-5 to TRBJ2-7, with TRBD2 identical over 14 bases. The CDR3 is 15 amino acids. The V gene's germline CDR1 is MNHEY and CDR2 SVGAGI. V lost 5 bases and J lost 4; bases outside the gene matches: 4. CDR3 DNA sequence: TGTGCCAGCAGTCGGGGGACTAGCGGGAGTTACGAGCAGTACTTC. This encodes CASSRGTSGSYEQYF.

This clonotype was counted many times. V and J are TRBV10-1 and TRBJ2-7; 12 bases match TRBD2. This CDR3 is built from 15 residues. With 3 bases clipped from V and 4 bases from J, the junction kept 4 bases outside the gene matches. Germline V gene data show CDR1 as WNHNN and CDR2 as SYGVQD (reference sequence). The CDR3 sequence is CASSDRLAGAYEQYF. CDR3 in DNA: TGCGCCAGCAGTGACCGACTAGCGGGAGCGTACGAGCAGTACTTC.